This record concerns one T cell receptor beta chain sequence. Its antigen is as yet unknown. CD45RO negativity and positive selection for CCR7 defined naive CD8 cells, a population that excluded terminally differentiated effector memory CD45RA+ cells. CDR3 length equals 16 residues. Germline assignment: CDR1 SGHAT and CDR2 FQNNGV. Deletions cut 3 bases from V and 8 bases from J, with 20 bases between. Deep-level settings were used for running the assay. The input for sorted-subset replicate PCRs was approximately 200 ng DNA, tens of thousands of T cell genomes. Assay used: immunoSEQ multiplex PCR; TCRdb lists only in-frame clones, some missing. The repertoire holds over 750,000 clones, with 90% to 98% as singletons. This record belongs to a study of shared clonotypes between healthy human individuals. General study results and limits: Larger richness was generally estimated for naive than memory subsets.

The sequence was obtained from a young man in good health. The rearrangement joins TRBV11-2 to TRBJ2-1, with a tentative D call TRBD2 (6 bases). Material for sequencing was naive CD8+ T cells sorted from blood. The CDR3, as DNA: TGTGCCAGCAGCTTGATTTGGGAGGAACCCTTCTATGAGCAGTTCTTC. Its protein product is CASSLIWEEPFYEQFF.